One and the same sample provided the 21 T cell receptor beta chains below, sequenced in a study of Graves' ophthalmopathy and Graves' hyperthyroidism. The authors amplified TCR beta CDR3 regions, and they did so from RNA transcripts for repertoire sequencing. The workflow started with a first-round RT-PCR run with HTBI primers and then moved on to a second-round multiplex PCR. TCRdb reprocessed the multiplex PCR reads via MiXCR and lists one record per CDR3 protein. The repertoire holds about 400,000 distinct CDR3 sequences, with about 16% as singletons. Sequencing used peripheral blood. Every receptor here comes from a woman aged 18-29 years with Graves' ophthalmopathy.

The J gene is TRBJ1-2, the V gene TRBV28; TRBD1 matches 7 bases. The V gene end was trimmed by 6 bases and the J gene end by 8 bases; junction bases not matched to a gene: 9. The CDR3 has 13 amino acids. Germline assignment: CDR1 MDHEN and CDR2 SYDVKM. The CDR3 sequence is CASRIQGVGGYTF. The DNA for the CDR3 is TGTGCCAGCAGGATCCAGGGGGTAGGCGGCTACACCTTC.

This clonotype was picked up many times. V usage is TRBV6-5 and J usage is TRBJ2-7; 8 nucleotides match TRBD2. The CDR3 covers 11 residues. CDR1 and CDR2 from the germline V gene are MNHEY and SVGAGI. As DNA, the CDR3 is TGTTCAGCGGGGGTCGGGGGAGAGCAGTACTTC. It specifies CSAGVGGEQYF.

At least ten counts were recorded for this clonotype. The V call is TRBV6-2 or TRBV6-3, the J call TRBJ2-7, with 12 nucleotides matching TRBD2. CDR1 and CDR2 from the germline V gene are MNHEY and SVGEGT. J was trimmed by 1 base and V by 6 bases; bases with no gene match: 13. The CDR3 spans 18 residues. The CDR3 here is CASSSAAWGLAGSYEQYF. The CDR3 DNA reads as TGTGCCAGCAGCTCCGCCGCGTGGGGACTAGCGGGTTCCTACGAGCAGTACTTC.

The CDR3 DNA sequence: TGTGCCAGCAGTTTAGCGATGGGACTAGCGATAAGCGAGCAGTACTTC. It specifies CASSLAMGLAISEQYF. The chain couples TRBV12-3 or TRBV12-4 to TRBJ2-7, with 10 bases that match TRBD2. The CDR3 is 16 amino acids. Trimming cost V 0 bases and J 6 bases; bases outside gene matches: 8.

The V call is TRBV4-1, the J call TRBJ1-1; 10 nucleotides agree with TRBD1. V lost 3 bases to trimming and J lost 1 base; unmatched junction nucleotides: 5. CDR1 and CDR2 (germline): MGHRA, YSYEKL. The CDR3 runs 16 residues. CDR3 loop: CASSHGTGAANTEAFF. The CDR3 DNA sequence: TGCGCCAGCAGCCACGGGACAGGGGCCGCGAACACTGAAGCTTTCTTT.

At least ten counts were recorded for this clonotype. The V call is TRBV27, the J call TRBJ2-5; D remains unclear. This CDR3 is built from 16 residues. Germline assignment: CDR1 MNHEY and CDR2 SMNVEV (reference sequence). V was clipped by 5 bases and J by 0 bases, with 16 bases between them. In nucleotides, the CDR3 is TGTGCCAGCAGTCCGCTCCTTATTGGGTACCAAGAGACCCAGTACTTC. It encodes CASSPLLIGYQETQYF.

This clonotype showed up many times. For the CDR3, the DNA is TGTGCCAGCAGTTACTCCGGCAGGGCCCCAGGGAATTCACCCCTCCACTTT. Its translation: CASSYSGRAPGNSPLHF. This chain joins TRBV6-2 or TRBV6-3 and TRBJ1-6; weak D call: TRBD1 (5 bases). This CDR3 has 17 amino acids. The V gene lost 0 bases and the J gene lost 7 bases, with 16 bases spanning the gap. Per the germline V gene, CDR1 is MNHEY and CDR2 is SVGEGT.

This clonotype was seen many times. V usage is TRBV28 and J usage is TRBJ1-1, with 7 bases matching TRBD1. Germline CDR1 is MDHEN and CDR2 is SYDVKM. The CDR3 is 15 residues long. The ends lost 7 bases at V and 1 base at J; junction bases unmatched: 9. The CDR3 DNA sequence: TGTGCCAGCATCCCTGACAGGGACTGGAACACTGAAGCTTTCTTT. Its protein is CASIPDRDWNTEAFF.

This clonotype was seen a handful of times. A read error is possible here, since a much larger clone lies one base away. This chain joins TRBV27 and TRBJ2-7; 9 bases line up with TRBD2. Germline CDR1 reads MNHEY; CDR2 reads SMNVEV (reference sequence). The CDR3 is 17 residues long. V shed 6 bases and J 5 bases; nucleotides not matched to a gene: 17. CDR3 in amino acids: CASSLRLAEGPGDEQYF. Here the CDR3 DNA reads TGTGCCAGCAGCCTTAGACTAGCGGAAGGCCCCGGGGACGAGCAGTACTTC.

The table lists this clonotype with a few counts. The chain couples TRBV20-1 to TRBJ1-6, with D possibly TRBD1 on 6 matching bases. The germline V gene encodes CDR1 DFQATT and CDR2 SNEGSKA (reference sequence). This CDR3 is 17 amino acids long. Trimming removed 1 base at V and 0 bases at J, with 13 bases between. CDR3 DNA sequence: TGCAGTGCTAGAGTCACAGGGATTGGCTCCTATAATTCACCCCTCCACTTT. This sequence encodes CSARVTGIGSYNSPLHF.

This clonotype appeared once. This chain links TRBV6-5 with TRBJ1-2, with D maybe TRBD1 (5 bases). V was trimmed by 0 bases and J by 8 bases, leaving 13 bases between them. Germline CDR1 and CDR2: MNHEY and SVGAGI. The CDR3 extends over 14 amino acids. CDR3 coding DNA: TGTGCCAGCAGTTACTCGCGGGGCACGGGGGGCTACACCTTC. Protein: CASSYSRGTGGYTF.

This rearrangement joins TRBV28 to TRBJ1-2, with D uncertain. CDR3 length equals 18 residues. V was trimmed by 8 bases and J by 4 bases, leaving 29 bases between them. Germline CDR1 MDHEN, CDR2 SYDVKM. The chain's CDR3 is CASGRRQAEWEVPYGYTF. The CDR3 region has the DNA TGTGCCAGCGGCCGCCGGCAGGCGGAATGGGAAGTTCCCTATGGCTACACCTTC.

The sample holds many counts of this clonotype. V usage is TRBV30 and J usage is TRBJ1-1; D is ambiguous. Looked up from germline, CDR1 is GTSNPN and CDR2 is SVGIG (reference sequence). Trimming stripped 7 bases from V and 3 bases from J, with 9 bases between. The CDR3 is 11 amino acids. The CDR3: CASWEDTEAFF. The DNA of the CDR3 is TGTGCCTCGTGGGAGGACACTGAAGCTTTCTTT.

This clonotype was seen repeatedly, ten times or more. The CDR3 region is CASSGTGTEAFF. CDR3 coding DNA: TGTGCCAGCAGCGGGACAGGCACTGAAGCTTTCTTT. The chain couples TRBV27 to TRBJ1-1; 8 positions match TRBD1. This CDR3 region has 12 residues. V lost 6 bases to trimming and J lost 4 bases; unmatched junction nucleotides: 1. From germline, CDR1 is MNHEY and CDR2 SMNVEV (reference sequence).

This clonotype was seen ten or more times. The chain combines TRBV19 with TRBJ1-6; 12 nucleotides line up with TRBD1. Trimming removed 9 bases from V and 9 bases from J; junction bases left unmatched: 3. The CDR3 length is 13 residues. Germline lookup yields CDR1 LNHDA and CDR2 SQIVND (reference sequence). The chain's CDR3 is CASRDRGLSPLHF. CDR3 DNA: TGTGCCAGCCGGGACAGGGGGCTTTCACCCCTCCACTTT.

This clonotype came up many times. The rearrangement joins TRBV4-1 to TRBJ1-2; D not certain. The germline V and J ends were trimmed by 4 bases and 1 base, with 22 bases remaining between them. In germline, CDR1 is MGHRA, CDR2 YSYEKL. The CDR3 sequence is 18 residues long. The CDR3 sequence: CASSLEGDAGSYNYGYTF. CDR3 nucleotide sequence: TGCGCCAGCAGCCTAGAGGGAGATGCGGGTTCCTATAACTATGGCTACACCTTC.

The rearrangement uses TRBV6-5 and TRBJ2-7, with 8 bases that match TRBD2. The J segment lost 5 bases and the V segment lost 4 bases, leaving 10 bases of the junction unmatched. The CDR3 spans 15 residues. CDR1 MNHEY and CDR2 SVGAGI come from the germline V gene. CDR3 sequence reads: CASSSLGAGVHEQYF. In nucleotides, the CDR3 is TGTGCCAGCAGTTCTCTTGGAGCGGGAGTCCACGAGCAGTACTTC.

This clonotype was seen repeatedly, ten times or more. V usage is TRBV6-5 and J usage is TRBJ1-3; D gene ambiguous. The V gene's germline CDR1 is MNHEY and CDR2 SVGAGI. CDR3 length: 15 amino acids. Trimming shortened V by 6 bases and J by 0 bases, and 12 bases separated the two germline ends. DNA of the CDR3: TGTGCCAGCAGACCAAGACCGAACTCTGGAAACACCATATATTTT. Translating it yields CASRPRPNSGNTIYF.

This clonotype has a count of ten or more. One end of the junction fails to match germline, which may point to a read error. The CDR3 is CTSKWGRELQETQYF. CDR3 sequence (DNA): TGCACATCGAAGTGGGGGAGAGAACTCCAAGAGACCCAGTACTTC. V usage is TRBV7-8 and J usage is TRBJ2-5; D might be TRBD1 or TRBD2, each matching 5 bases. The CDR3 contains 15 residues. Per the germline V gene, CDR1 is SGHVS and CDR2 is FQNEAQ.

The rearrangement joins TRBV28 to TRBJ1-1; unclear D gene. Germline V gives CDR1 MDHEN, CDR2 SYDVKM. The length of the CDR3 is 12 residues. V lost 6 bases and J lost 11, with 16 bases in between. CDR3 amino acids: CASSPRPAGAFF. The CDR3 region has the DNA TGTGCCAGCAGCCCTCGGCCCGCCGGGGCTTTCTTT.

This clonotype came up many times. The chain is built from TRBV9 and TRBJ1-1, with D unresolved. V shed 6 bases and J shed 0 bases, with 15 bases lying between them. The CDR3 extends over 15 amino acids. Germline loops: CDR1 SGDLS, CDR2 YYNGEE. The CDR3 nucleotides read TGTGCCAGCAAGGAGTTTGAAGGGATGAACACTGAAGCTTTCTTT. Translation gives CASKEFEGMNTEAFF.